This T cell receptor (beta chain) was identified during a study of cytomegalovirus exposure and HLA in healthy donors. Notes on this clone: Its antigen is unknown.

Study-wide findings and caveats: Within an earlier analysis, most TCR beta V segments proved productive either about 90% or about 30% of the time.

13 Jbeta primers and 60 Vbeta primers were used for the PCR. Sequencing was performed with immunoSEQ multiplex PCR; in TCRdb, only in-frame clones are kept and a portion is missing. Counted here are about 130,000 clones, approximately 80% occurring once; the ten biggest clones make up 2.7%. Source material: PBMCs. This clonotype originated in a boy aged 2 to 9 in good health and CMV-seronegative.

DNA for the CDR3: TGTGCCAGCAGTCGTGGACAGGGTGGCACTGAAGCTTTCTTT. It yields the protein CASSRGQGGTEAFF. V and J are TRBV9 and TRBJ1-1, with 8 nucleotides matching TRBD1. V was clipped by 5 bases and J by 4 bases; unmatched bases: 7. Germline assignment: CDR1 SGDLS and CDR2 YYNGEE. The CDR3 totals 14 residues.